This TCR beta chain was found in a study of CD8+ T cells in alopecia areata. About the research overall: At a dose of 5 to 10 mg twice daily, oral tofacitinib was given to treated patients. General observations from the study: Scalp data also include sequences from resident alphabeta T cells of normal skin. Lesional scalp, especially alopecia totalis/universalis, showed higher clonality than normal scalp.

From alopecia areata patients, lesional scalp punch biopsies and peripheral blood were collected. In this sample, this clone turned up a few times. What it binds is not known. Sequencing used cDNA as its template, made by extracting RNA and reverse transcribing it. Here immunoSEQ multiplex PCR was the method, and the copy in TCRdb shows in-frame clones only, minus some. Of more than 12,000 clones listed, approximately 61% are singletons. The source is a human donor with alopecia areata. Sample: skin, taken at week 0.

The CDR3 coding sequence is TGCGCCAGCAAGGGGAACCGGGACCCCTCCTACGAGCAGTACTTC. Amino acids: CASKGNRDPSYEQYF. This chain uses TRBV5-1 with TRBJ2-7; the D gene could be TRBD1 or TRBD2 (5 bases each). Germline V lookup: CDR1 SGHRS, CDR2 YFSETQ. The CDR3 length is 15 residues. Trimming took off 6 bases at V and 0 bases at J, with 16 bases between the two ends. The variable domain in full, with the rest retrieved from reference TRBV5-1 and TRBJ2-7, is KAGVTQTPRYLIKTRGQQVTLSCSPISGHRSVSWYQQTPGQGLQFLFEYFSETQRNKGNFPGRFSGRQFSNSRSEMNVSTLELGDSALYLCASKGNRDPSYEQYFGPGTRLTVT.